These 27 T cell receptor beta chains were sequenced from one sample in a study of T-cell memory formation after mild COVID-19. TCRdb re-called the 5' RACE reads with MiXCR, one entry per CDR3 protein. The data show a few hundred thousand distinct CDR3 sequences, with 20% to 25% seen just once and 8.5% to 9% held by the top ten. Sequencing input: PBMCs or a T cell subset sorted from them (not recorded which). The receptors come from an adult woman who had mild COVID-19 (a few samples of this study predate the infection). Cell type and time point are not known.

The chain is built from TRBV4-1 and TRBJ1-2; 11 nucleotides align to TRBD1. The CDR3 runs to 16 residues. The trim removed 6 bases at V and 8 bases at J, leaving 14 bases unmatched. Germline V gene data show CDR1 as MGHRA and CDR2 as YSYEKL. The CDR3 coding sequence is TGCGCCAGCAGGCGGACAGGGGGCTCCAAACAAACGGGCTACACCTTC. Translation: CASRRTGGSKQTGYTF.

This clonotype came up a few times. The rearrangement uses TRBV30 and TRBJ2-3, with a tentative D call TRBD2 (6 bases). Between the trimmed V and J ends, which lost 2 bases and 4 bases, there was a span of 16 bases. The CDR3 runs to 15 residues. Germline V CDR1 and CDR2: GTSNPN, SVGIG (reference sequence). The CDR3 sequence is CAWSYGDSDADTQYF. CDR3 DNA sequence: TGTGCCTGGAGTTACGGGGACTCAGACGCAGATACGCAGTATTTT. Supplemented by reference TRBV30 and TRBJ2-3, the full variable domain reads SQTIHQWPATLVQPVGSPLSLECTVEGTSNPNLYWYRQAAGRGLQLLFYSVGIGQISSEVPQNLSASRPQDRQFILSSKKLLLSDSGFYLCAWSYGDSDADTQYFGPGTRLTVL.

This clonotype showed up just a few times. The chain carries TRBV7-6 and TRBJ2-1; tentatively, D is TRBD1 or TRBD2 (5 bases each). V lost 7 bases and J 4 bases, leaving 14 bases between the germline ends. From germline, CDR1 is SGHVS and CDR2 FNYEAQ. The length of the CDR3 is 14 residues. The CDR3 region is CASTVGEGYNEQFF. CDR3 nucleotide sequence: TGTGCCAGCACTGTTGGAGAGGGGTACAATGAGCAGTTCTTC.

The sample holds one count of this clonotype. The chain is built from TRBV9 and TRBJ2-5; unclear D gene. The V gene lost 3 bases and the J gene lost 9 bases, with 9 bases spanning the gap. The CDR3 spans 11 residues. The germline gives CDR1 SGDLS, CDR2 YYNGEE. CDR3 in DNA: TGTGCCAGCAGCGGGACCGGACCCCAGTACTTC. Protein sequence: CASSGTGPQYF.

This clonotype showed up just a few times. V gene TRBV5-4 combines with J gene TRBJ2-4, with D uncertain. Trimming took 6 bases from V and 0 from J, leaving 10 bases between them. CDR3 length: 14 amino acids. Germline CDR1 is SGHNT and CDR2 is YYREEE (reference sequence). The CDR3 spells CASNHILAKNIQYF. In nucleotides, the CDR3 is TGTGCCAGCAACCATATACTAGCCAAAAACATTCAGTACTTC.

The chain has TRBV9 and TRBJ2-1, with 9 bases aligning to TRBD2. CDR3 length: 15 residues. The germline gives CDR1 SGDLS, CDR2 YYNGEE. V trimming: 0 bases; J trimming: 9 bases; junction bases outside the gene matches: 7. The CDR3 nucleotides read TGTGCCAGCAGCGTAGCTAGCGGGGCTCAGGGTGAGCAGTTCTTC. Translating gives CASSVASGAQGEQFF.

This rearrangement joins TRBV7-9 to TRBJ2-2; D not certain. Trimming cost V 3 bases and J 1 base, with 12 bases left between them. The CDR3 runs to 16 residues. Germline loops: CDR1 SEHNR, CDR2 FQNEAQ (reference sequence). The CDR3 DNA is TGTGCCAGCAGCTTCCCTCAGACTGTGAACACCGGGGAGCTGTTTTTT. Amino acids: CASSFPQTVNTGELFF.

This clonotype has just a few counts. V and J are TRBV7-8 and TRBJ2-1, with D possibly TRBD2 on 5 matching bases. V was shortened by 4 bases and J by 14 bases, with 21 bases between the two germline ends. Germline V gene sequence: CDR1 SGHVS, CDR2 FQNEAQ. The CDR3 loop spans 14 amino acids. The CDR3 region is CASSSEGDMWSKFF. The DNA for the CDR3 is TGTGCCAGCAGCTCCGAGGGAGACATGTGGAGCAAGTTCTTC.

This clonotype was counted between two and nine times. The rearrangement links TRBV15 to TRBJ2-1; unclear D gene. This CDR3 spans 15 amino acids. Germline CDR1 LNHNV, CDR2 YYDKDF (reference sequence). V lost 1 base and J 1 base, leaving 8 bases between the germline ends. The CDR3 loop is CATSRVGGSYNEQFF. CDR3 nucleotides: TGTGCCACCAGCAGAGTGGGCGGTTCCTACAATGAGCAGTTCTTC.

This clonotype was detected many times. The J gene is TRBJ1-3, the V gene TRBV7-2; a possible D gene is TRBD1 (6 bases). CDR3 size: 17 residues. From germline, CDR1 is SGHTA and CDR2 FQGNSA. V lost 6 bases and J 0 bases, leaving 18 bases between the germline ends. In DNA, the CDR3 is TGTGCCAGCAGGCAGACAGGCGGCGTAGCCTCTGGAAACACCATATATTTT. It is translated as CASRQTGGVASGNTIYF.

This clonotype showed up just a few times. The chain joins TRBV5-5 to TRBJ1-4; possibly TRBD1 for D (6 bases). This CDR3 region has 13 residues. V lost 1 base and J 8 bases, leaving 9 bases between the germline ends. The germline gives CDR1 SGHKS, CDR2 YYEKEE (reference sequence). In nucleotides, the CDR3 is TGTGCCAGCAGCTTGCCCCAGGGGGAAAAACTGTTTTTT. Its translation is CASSLPQGEKLFF.

This clonotype has a handful of counts. The chain recombines TRBV11-1 with TRBJ1-2; perhaps TRBD1 as D (6 bases). This CDR3 comprises 15 residues. Trimming took 4 bases from V and 3 from J, leaving 15 bases between them. The V gene's germline CDR1 is SGHAT and CDR2 FQDESV (reference sequence). The CDR3 nucleotides are TGTGCCAGCAGCTCGAAACCGCGGACAGACTATGGCTACACCTTC. Residues: CASSSKPRTDYGYTF. The whole variable domain, filled in from reference TRBV11-1 and TRBJ1-2, reads EAEVAQSPRYKITEKSQAVAFWCDPISGHATLYWYRQILGQGPELLVQFQDESVVDDSQLPKDRFSAERLKGVDSTLKIQPAELGDSAMYLCASSSKPRTDYGYTFGSGTRLTVV.

The chain carries TRBV25-1 and TRBJ2-5, with 11 bases aligning to TRBD2. J was trimmed by 3 bases and V by 5 bases; bases with no gene match: 8. The CDR3 is 16 amino acids. Germline V gene sequence: CDR1 MGHDK, CDR2 SYGVNS. The CDR3 sequence: CASSFGTSGNKETQYF. DNA of the CDR3: TGTGCCAGCAGTTTCGGGACTAGCGGAAACAAAGAGACCCAGTACTTC.

This clonotype was counted between two and nine times. In DNA, the CDR3 is TGTGCCAGCAGCGCCGGGGGGAACACCGGGGAGCTGTTTTTT. This encodes CASSAGGNTGELFF. The chain joins TRBV9 to TRBJ2-2; possible D gene TRBD2, 6 bases. The CDR3 is made up of 14 amino acids. Trimming took 3 bases from V and 1 from J, leaving 7 bases between them. CDR1 is SGDLS and CDR2 is YYNGEE in the germline V gene.

This sequence joins TRBV18 and TRBJ2-7; D might be TRBD2 (6 bases). CDR3 length: 16 residues. Trimming took off 1 base at V and 2 bases at J, with 15 bases between the two ends. Germline assignment: CDR1 KGHSH and CDR2 LQKENI. In DNA, the CDR3 is TGTGCCAGCTCACCACAATCCGGGAGTCTAGCCTACGAGCAGTACTTC. Protein product: CASSPQSGSLAYEQYF.

This chain's CDR3 is CASSLAVLILYVGELFF. CDR3 DNA sequence: TGTGCCAGCAGCTTAGCGGTCCTTATCTTATACGTCGGGGAGCTGTTTTTT. The chain employs TRBV7-2 and TRBJ2-2; D ambiguous. V was cut by 0 bases and J by 7 bases, with 18 bases left in between. Per the germline V gene, CDR1 is SGHTA and CDR2 is FQGNSA. CDR3 length equals 17 residues.

This clonotype has just a few counts. V usage is TRBV4-3 and J usage is TRBJ1-4, with TRBD1 as a possible D gene (5 bases). The CDR3 runs 15 residues. V gave up 1 base and J gave up 4 bases, with 10 bases separating them. From germline, CDR1 is LGHNA and CDR2 YSLEER. For the CDR3, the DNA is TGCGCCAGCAGCCAAGGCGGGACCGGTAATGAAAAACTGTTTTTT. Its protein is CASSQGGTGNEKLFF.

This chain joins TRBV7-6 and TRBJ2-5, with 9 bases that match TRBD2. This CDR3 is 18 amino acids long. In germline, CDR1 is SGHVS, CDR2 FNYEAQ. The V and J ends lost 3 bases and 0 bases, in that order; junction bases with no gene match: 11. CDR3 region: CASSLAPPSGTYQETQYF. The CDR3, as DNA: TGTGCCAGCAGCTTGGCTCCACCTAGCGGGACCTACCAAGAGACCCAGTACTTC.

This clonotype was seen a few times. The rearrangement links TRBV7-6 to TRBJ2-7, with D uncertain. The CDR3 extends over 14 amino acids. Per the germline V gene, CDR1 is SGHVS and CDR2 is FNYEAQ. V lost 1 base, J lost 2 bases, and 9 bases lay in between. CDR3 region: CASSLGAATYEQYF. CDR3 nucleotides: TGTGCCAGCAGCTTAGGAGCTGCGACCTACGAGCAGTACTTC.

This clonotype was observed a few times. The chain employs TRBV5-1 and TRBJ1-5, with D perhaps matching TRBD1 (5 bases). There are 15 residues in the CDR3. CDR1 and CDR2 (germline): SGHRS, YFSETQ. V was trimmed by 0 bases and J by 0 bases, leaving 7 bases between them. The CDR3 nucleotides are TGCGCCAGCAGCTTGGGGGGCTCTAGCAATCAGCCCCAGCATTTT. Its translation is CASSLGGSSNQPQHF.

Concerning this clonotype itself: At one end, the junction sequence differs from germline, possibly due to a read error. The V gene is TRBV12-3 or TRBV12-4, the J gene TRBJ2-1; 7 bases match TRBD2. This CDR3 comprises 16 residues. The CDR3 loop reads CDSSPTAGGGINEQFF. In nucleotides, the CDR3 is TGTGACAGCAGTCCGACCGCTGGGGGAGGGATCAATGAGCAGTTCTTC.

The V call is TRBV11-2, the J call TRBJ1-1; no firm D call. Trimming stripped 3 bases from V and 1 base from J, with 12 bases between. The germline CDR1 and CDR2 sequences are SGHAT and FQNNGV. This CDR3 spans 15 amino acids. CDR3 amino acids: CASSFAQAGNTEAFF. The CDR3 DNA reads TGTGCCAGCAGCTTCGCCCAGGCTGGGAACACTGAAGCTTTCTTT.

CDR3 DNA: TGTGCCAGCAGCAGTTACAGGGGACTAGCAGACCAAGAGACCCAGTACTTC. Protein sequence: CASSSYRGLADQETQYF. V usage is TRBV7-8 and J usage is TRBJ2-5; TRBD2 agrees at 9 bases. This CDR3 is built from 17 residues. CDR1 and CDR2 (germline): SGHVS, FQNEAQ. V lost 5 bases, J lost 0 bases, and 10 bases stayed unmatched.

V is TRBV12-3 or TRBV12-4 and J is TRBJ1-2, with D perhaps TRBD1 (6 bases). V lost 4 bases to trimming and J lost 9 bases, with 18 bases between them. This CDR3 is built from 14 residues. CDR3 region: CASSSLQGRESYTF. CDR3 DNA sequence: TGTGCCAGCAGTTCCCTACAGGGAAGAGAGAGCTACACCTTC.

The rearrangement links TRBV28 to TRBJ1-5; 7 bases agree with TRBD1. V was pared by 1 base and J by 11 bases, with 11 bases of the junction left unmatched. The germline gives CDR1 MDHEN, CDR2 SYDVKM. The CDR3 consists of 15 residues. The CDR3 spells CASSLSGTALLTQHF. DNA of the CDR3: TGTGCCAGCAGTTTATCCGGGACAGCCCTCCTAACCCAGCATTTT.

The V call is TRBV7-6, the J call TRBJ1-1; 7 bases align to TRBD1. Trimming took 3 bases from V and 0 from J; bases not matched to a gene: 10. Per germline, CDR1 SGHVS and CDR2 FNYEAQ. The CDR3 covers 17 residues. CDR3 residues: CASSFGTAGFMNTEAFF. In DNA, the CDR3 is TGTGCCAGCAGCTTCGGGACAGCCGGCTTTATGAACACTGAAGCTTTCTTT.

This clonotype was recorded a few times. The chain couples TRBV4-1 to TRBJ1-2, with a possible D match to TRBD1 (6 bases). CDR3 length: 15 residues. Trimming pared 1 base from V and 3 bases from J, leaving 12 bases between. Germline CDR1 reads MGHRA; CDR2 reads YSYEKL. In nucleotides, the CDR3 is TGCGCCAGCAGCCAAGGCCGGGACACCTACTATGGCTACACCTTC. This gives the protein CASSQGRDTYYGYTF.